The 3 T cell receptor beta chains given below trace back to one sample, sequenced in a study of early stage breast cancer tumors. Sequencing was performed with immunoSEQ multiplex PCR; in TCRdb, only in-frame clones are kept and a portion is missing. The top ten clones hold approximately 1.5% of a sample with about 48,000 clones, about 83% of them seen once. Sequences were obtained from blood. The receptors shown here come from a person in their fifties or sixties with breast cancer.

The V gene is TRBV13, the J gene TRBJ2-7; TRBD1 matches 8 bases. V dropped 8 bases and J dropped 6; count of bases not matched to a gene: 9. Germline CDR1 PRHDT, CDR2 FYEKMQ (reference sequence). The CDR3 consists of 13 residues. CDR3 nucleotide sequence: TGTGCCAGCGATTACAGGGGGATAGGCGAGCAGTACTTC. Translated, it gives CASDYRGIGEQYF. Together with reference TRBV13 and TRBJ2-7, the CDR3 gives the full variable domain: AAGVIQSPRHLIKEKRETATLKCYPIPRHDTVYWYQQGPGQDPQFLISFYEKMQSDKGSIPDRFSAQQFSDYHSELNMSSLELGDSALYFCASDYRGIGEQYFGPGTRLTVT.

The chain is built from TRBV29-1 and TRBJ1-2; 10 bases fit TRBD1. Trimming cost V 0 bases and J 4 bases; bases outside gene matches: 11. CDR3 length equals 17 residues. CDR1 SQVTM and CDR2 ANQGSEA come from the germline V gene. Here the CDR3 DNA reads TGCAGCGTTGAAGAGTTAGCGGGACAGGGGAGTCTCTATGGCTACACCTTC. Amino acids: CSVEELAGQGSLYGYTF.

The V and J genes are TRBV4-3 and TRBJ1-2; TRBD1 is a possible D gene (6 bases). Looked up from germline, CDR1 is LGHNA and CDR2 is YSLEER. The CDR3 extends over 16 amino acids. V lost 0 bases to trimming and J lost 4 bases, with 15 bases between them. This CDR3 reads CASSQDMQGPSYGYTF. The CDR3 DNA sequence: TGCGCCAGCAGCCAAGATATGCAGGGGCCCTCCTATGGCTACACCTTC.